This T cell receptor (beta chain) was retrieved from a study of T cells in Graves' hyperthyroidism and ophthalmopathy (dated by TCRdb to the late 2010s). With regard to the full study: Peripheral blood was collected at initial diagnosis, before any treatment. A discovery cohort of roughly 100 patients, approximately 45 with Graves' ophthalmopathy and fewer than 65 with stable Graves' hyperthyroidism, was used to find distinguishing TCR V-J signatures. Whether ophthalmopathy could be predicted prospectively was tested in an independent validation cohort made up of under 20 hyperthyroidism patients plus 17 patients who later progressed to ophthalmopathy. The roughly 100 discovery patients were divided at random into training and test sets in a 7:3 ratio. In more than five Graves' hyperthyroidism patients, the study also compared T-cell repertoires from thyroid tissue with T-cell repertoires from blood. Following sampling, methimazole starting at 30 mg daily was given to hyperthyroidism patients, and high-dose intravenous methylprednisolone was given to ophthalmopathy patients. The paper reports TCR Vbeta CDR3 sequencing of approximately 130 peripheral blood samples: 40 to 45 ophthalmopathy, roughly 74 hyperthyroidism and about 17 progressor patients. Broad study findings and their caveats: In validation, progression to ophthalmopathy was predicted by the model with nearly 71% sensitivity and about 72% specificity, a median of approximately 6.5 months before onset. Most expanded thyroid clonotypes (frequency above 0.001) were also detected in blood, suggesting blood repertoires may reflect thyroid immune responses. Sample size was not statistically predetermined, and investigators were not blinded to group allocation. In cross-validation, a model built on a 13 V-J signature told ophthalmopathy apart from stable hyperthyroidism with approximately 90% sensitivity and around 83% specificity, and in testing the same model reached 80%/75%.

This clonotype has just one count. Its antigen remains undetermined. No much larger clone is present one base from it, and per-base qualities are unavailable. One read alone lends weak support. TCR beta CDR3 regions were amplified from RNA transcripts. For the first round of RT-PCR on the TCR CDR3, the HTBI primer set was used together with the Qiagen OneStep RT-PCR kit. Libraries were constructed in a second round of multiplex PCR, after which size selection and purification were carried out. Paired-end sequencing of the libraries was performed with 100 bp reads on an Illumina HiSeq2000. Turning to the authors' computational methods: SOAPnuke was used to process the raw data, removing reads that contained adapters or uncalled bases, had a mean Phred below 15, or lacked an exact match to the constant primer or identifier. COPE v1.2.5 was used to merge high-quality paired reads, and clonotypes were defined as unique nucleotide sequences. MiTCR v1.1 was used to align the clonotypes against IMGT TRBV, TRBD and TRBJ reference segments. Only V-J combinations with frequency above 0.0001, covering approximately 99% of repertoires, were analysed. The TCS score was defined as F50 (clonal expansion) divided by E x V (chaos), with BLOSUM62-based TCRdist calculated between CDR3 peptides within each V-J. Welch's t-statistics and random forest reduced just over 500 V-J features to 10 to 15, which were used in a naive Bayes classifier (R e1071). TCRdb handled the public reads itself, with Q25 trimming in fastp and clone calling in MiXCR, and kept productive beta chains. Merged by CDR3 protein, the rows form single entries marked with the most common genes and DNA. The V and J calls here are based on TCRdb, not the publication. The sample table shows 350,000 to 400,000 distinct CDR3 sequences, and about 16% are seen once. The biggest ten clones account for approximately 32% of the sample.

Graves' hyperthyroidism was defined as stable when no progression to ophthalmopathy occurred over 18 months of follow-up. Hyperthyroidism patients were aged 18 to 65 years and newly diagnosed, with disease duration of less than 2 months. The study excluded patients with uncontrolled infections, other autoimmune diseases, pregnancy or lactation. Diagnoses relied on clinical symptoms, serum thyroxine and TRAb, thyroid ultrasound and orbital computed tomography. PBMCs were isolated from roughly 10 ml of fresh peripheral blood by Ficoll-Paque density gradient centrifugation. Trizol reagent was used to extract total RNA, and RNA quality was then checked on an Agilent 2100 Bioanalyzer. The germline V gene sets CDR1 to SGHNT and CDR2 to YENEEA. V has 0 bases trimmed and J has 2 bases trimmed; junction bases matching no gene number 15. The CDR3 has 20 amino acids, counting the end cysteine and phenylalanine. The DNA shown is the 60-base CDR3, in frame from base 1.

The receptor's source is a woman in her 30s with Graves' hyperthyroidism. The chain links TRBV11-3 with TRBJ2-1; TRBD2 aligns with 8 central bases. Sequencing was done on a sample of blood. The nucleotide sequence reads TGTGCCAGCAGCTTAGATCGGTTTAGCGGGGTAAAGGGGACCTACAATGAGCAGTTCTTC. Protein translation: CASSLDRFSGVKGTYNEQFF.